Listed here are 10 T cell receptor beta chains from one sample, sequenced in a study of blood T cell repertoires in COVID-19. Using immunoSEQ multiplex PCR, the repertoire was profiled, and TCRdb retains in-frame clones only, with some absent. Of about 120,000 clones detected, roughly 69% appear once; the ten largest clones hold 2% to 2.5%. Sequencing was done on a sample of peripheral blood. These receptor sequences come from a woman aged 70 to 79 with acute or convalescent COVID-19.

This sequence joins TRBV5-1 and TRBJ1-2; 8 bases match TRBD1. The CDR3 loop spans 13 amino acids. Unmatched junction bases numbered 2, after V lost 4 bases and J lost 3 bases. Germline CDR1 reads SGHRS; CDR2 reads YFSETQ. The CDR3 is CASSRGQDYGYTF. CDR3 DNA sequence: TGCGCCAGCAGCCGGGGACAGGACTATGGCTACACCTTC.

This chain links TRBV20-1 with TRBJ2-7, with a tentative D call TRBD1 (7 bases). Germline values: CDR1 DFQATT, CDR2 SNEGSKA (reference sequence). Trimming cost V 3 bases and J 6 bases, with 18 bases left between them. The CDR3 runs to 14 residues. The CDR3 DNA reads as TGCAGTGCTAGTGGCAGGGGGGCAATGAGCGAGCAGTACTTC. It is translated as CSASGRGAMSEQYF.

This clone turned up a few times. The chain combines TRBV7-2 with TRBJ2-1; D call uncertain. The V and J ends lost 2 bases and 9 bases respectively, with 11 bases between them. Germline values: CDR1 SGHTA, CDR2 FQGNSA. The CDR3 spans 13 residues. The CDR3 here is CASSLFVRSEQFF. CDR3 in DNA: TGTGCCAGCAGCTTATTCGTTAGAAGTGAGCAGTTCTTC.

The chain couples TRBV6-5 to TRBJ1-6, with 8 nucleotides matching TRBD1. CDR3 size: 13 residues. CDR1 and CDR2 from the germline V gene are MNHEY and SVGAGI. V lost 4 bases to trimming and J lost 10 bases; unmatched junction nucleotides: 3. CDR3 in amino acids: CASSSDRVSPLHF. For the CDR3, the DNA is TGTGCCAGCAGTTCGGACAGGGTCTCACCCCTCCACTTT.

This chain links TRBV15 with TRBJ2-1, with TRBD1 identical over 8 bases. With 5 bases clipped from V and 7 bases from J, the junction kept 7 bases outside the gene matches. The CDR3 is made up of 14 amino acids. Germline V gene sequence: CDR1 LNHNV, CDR2 YYDKDF (reference sequence). DNA for the CDR3: TGTGCCACCAGCTTGGACAGGGACGGGAATGAGCAGTTCTTC. The encoded protein is CATSLDRDGNEQFF.

The chain is built from TRBV19 and TRBJ2-1, with 11 bases fitting TRBD2. V shed 6 bases, J shed 3 bases, and the junction held 4 bases outside the gene matches. This CDR3 is 15 amino acids long. CDR1 and CDR2 from the germline V gene are LNHDA and SQIVND (reference sequence). The CDR3 region is CASSPGTSGYNEQFF. The CDR3 DNA is TGTGCCAGTAGCCCCGGGACTAGCGGCTACAATGAGCAGTTCTTC.

The V call is TRBV30, the J call TRBJ2-7, with 9 nucleotides matching TRBD1. The CDR3 length is 14 residues. Germline CDR1 reads GTSNPN; CDR2 reads SVGIG (reference sequence). The trim removed 2 bases at V and 6 bases at J, leaving 8 bases unmatched. This CDR3 is CAWSPGTGSREQYF. The CDR3 nucleotides are TGTGCCTGGAGTCCCGGGACAGGGTCTCGCGAGCAGTACTTC.

This clone came up a few times. This sequence joins TRBV5-5 and TRBJ1-5, with 10 bases aligning to TRBD1. V lost 4 bases to trimming and J lost 1 base; unmatched junction nucleotides: 8. This CDR3 has 17 amino acids. Germline V gene data show CDR1 as SGHKS and CDR2 as YYEKEE (reference sequence). The CDR3 sequence is CASSPGQGGLSNQPQHF. For the CDR3, the DNA is TGTGCCAGCAGCCCCGGACAGGGGGGATTGAGCAATCAGCCCCAGCATTTT.

The gene calls are TRBV30 and TRBJ2-4, with 10 bases aligning to TRBD2. The CDR3 extends over 14 amino acids. Germline values: CDR1 GTSNPN, CDR2 SVGIG (reference sequence). V was clipped by 0 bases and J by 5 bases; unmatched bases: 1. The CDR3 DNA follows: TGTGCCTGGAGTGTGGGGACTAGCGAAAACATTCAGTACTTC. Amino acid sequence: CAWSVGTSENIQYF.

V usage is TRBV6-2 or TRBV6-3 and J usage is TRBJ2-1; possibly TRBD2 for D (5 bases). Germline CDR1 MNHEY, CDR2 SVGEGT. Deletions cut 2 bases from V and 0 bases from J, with 8 bases between. This CDR3 contains 15 residues. The DNA for the CDR3 is TGTGCCAGCAGTTACCCTGAGGGCTCCTACAATGAGCAGTTCTTC. This encodes CASSYPEGSYNEQFF.